This passage covers 6 T cell receptor beta chains from one sample sequenced in a study of patients and donors after allogeneic stem cell transplantation. One entry per CDR3 protein, called by TCRdb with MiXCR from the RT-PCR reads. The sample lists about 230,000 distinct CDR3 sequences; approximately 14% were seen once. Sequenced material: blood, either unsorted or a sorted T cell fraction (not recorded which). The receptors shown here come from a human donor who was either an allogeneic HSCT recipient or a stem cell or donor lymphocyte infusion donor (not recorded which). It is not recorded whose cells these are; they may come from a transplant donor.

The V and J genes are TRBV19 and TRBJ2-1; 9 bases fit TRBD1. J gave up 0 bases and V 2 bases, and 11 bases lay outside the gene matches. Germline V CDR1 and CDR2: LNHDA, SQIVND (reference sequence). The length of the CDR3 is 19 residues. As DNA, the CDR3 is TGTGCCAGTAGTATAAAGGGGACAGGGTTGGGAAGCTCCTACAATGAGCAGTTCTTC. Protein: CASSIKGTGLGSSYNEQFF.

This clonotype was detected many times. V is TRBV12-3 or TRBV12-4 and J is TRBJ2-2; TRBD1 agrees at 9 bases. V was clipped by 5 bases and J by 6 bases; unmatched bases: 10. The CDR3 length is 16 residues. In DNA, the CDR3 is TGTGCCAGCAGTACGCCGGGACAGGGTCTCTCCGGGGAGCTGTTTTTT. This translates into CASSTPGQGLSGELFF.

This clonotype appeared many times. The chain carries TRBV20-1 and TRBJ1-5; the match to TRBD1 covers 11 bases. Trimming at V came to 0 bases and at J to 1 base, leaving 17 bases not matched to a gene. CDR1 is DFQATT, CDR2 SNEGSKA, per germline (reference sequence). The CDR3 has 21 amino acids. The CDR3 nucleotides read TGCAGTGCTAGAGATCTGCCGCATAGGACAGGGGGCAGTAACAGCAATCAGCCCCAGCATTTT. Its protein is CSARDLPHRTGGSNSNQPQHF.

In its sample, this clonotype was seen a few times. The rearrangement links TRBV12-3 or TRBV12-4 to TRBJ1-2; maybe TRBD1 (6 bases). The CDR3 totals 13 residues. V gave up 10 bases and J gave up 7 bases, with 19 bases separating them. The CDR3 region is CATQGPGQFGYTF. In DNA, the CDR3 is TGTGCCACCCAGGGCCCGGGACAATTTGGCTACACCTTC.

This clonotype was recorded many times. DNA of the CDR3: TGTGCCAGCAGCCCCCGTCGGGGCCGAGGGAAGACTGAAGCTTTCTTT. Encoded protein: CASSPRRGRGKTEAFF. This chain links TRBV13 with TRBJ1-1, with D maybe TRBD1 (5 bases). Trimming pared 5 bases from V and 5 bases from J, leaving 21 bases between. CDR3 length: 16 residues. Germline loops: CDR1 PRHDT, CDR2 FYEKMQ (reference sequence).

In this sample, this clonotype turned up a few times. The chain joins TRBV11-2 to TRBJ2-7; 8 nucleotides align to TRBD2. V was pared by 4 bases and J by 12 bases, with 5 bases of the junction left unmatched. Germline V gives CDR1 SGHAT, CDR2 FQNNGV. This CDR3 contains 11 residues. CDR3 bases: TGTGCCAGCAGCTCCGAACTAGCGGCGTACTTC. This gives the protein CASSSELAAYF.